The 20 T cell receptor beta chains listed next were all sequenced from one sample in a study of blood T cell repertoires in COVID-19. Assay used: immunoSEQ multiplex PCR; TCRdb lists only in-frame clones, some missing. The table shows 360,000 or so clones, with roughly nine tenths occurring only once. The sequenced sample consisted of peripheral blood. The receptors were sampled from a woman in her fifties or sixties with COVID-19, enrolled during active disease.

This chain joins TRBV9 and TRBJ2-1; D possibly corresponds to TRBD1 (6 bases). The CDR3 contains 14 residues. Germline V gene sequence: CDR1 SGDLS, CDR2 YYNGEE. The V gene lost 3 bases and the J gene lost 3 bases, with 10 bases spanning the gap. The CDR3 sequence: CASSAGTHYNEQFF. In DNA, the CDR3 is TGTGCCAGCAGCGCCGGGACACACTACAATGAGCAGTTCTTC.

This clone was detected only once. V usage is TRBV6-2 or TRBV6-3 and J usage is TRBJ1-5; D not resolved. V lost 5 bases to trimming and J lost 2 bases, with 16 bases between them. The CDR3 has 16 residues. The germline V gene encodes CDR1 MNHEY and CDR2 SVGEGT. The CDR3 loop reads CASSVSPSSGNQPQHF. The DNA of the CDR3 is TGTGCCAGCAGTGTCTCCCCGAGTAGCGGCAATCAGCCCCAGCATTTT.

This clone was seen a single time. J is TRBJ2-5 and V is TRBV7-7; TRBD1 might be the D (6 bases). CDR1 is SSHAT, CDR2 FNYEAQ, per germline (reference sequence). V dropped 3 bases and J dropped 1 base, with 9 bases sitting between them. This CDR3 contains 14 residues. The CDR3 reads CASSFLGGQETQYF. CDR3 nucleotide sequence: TGTGCCAGCAGCTTTTTAGGGGGCCAAGAGACCCAGTACTTC.

This chain connects TRBV5-5 to TRBJ1-5; TRBD1 matches 10 bases. Germline V gene lookup returns CDR1 SGHKS and CDR2 YYEKEE (reference sequence). The ends lost 3 bases at V and 7 bases at J; junction bases unmatched: 7. The CDR3 sequence is 15 residues long. The chain's CDR3 is CASSWAGQGTQPQHF. The DNA for the CDR3 is TGTGCCAGCAGCTGGGCGGGACAGGGGACCCAGCCCCAGCATTTT. Full variable domain (missing parts from reference TRBV5-5 and TRBJ1-5): DAGVTQSPTHLIKTRGQQVTLRCSPISGHKSVSWYQQVLGQGPQFIFQYYEKEERGRGNFPDRFSARQFPNYSSELNVNALLLGDSALYLCASSWAGQGTQPQHFGDGTRLSIL.

This clone occurred once. The genes are TRBV13 and TRBJ1-6; D not certain. Germline assignment: CDR1 PRHDT and CDR2 FYEKMQ (reference sequence). With 1 base removed from V and 16 bases from J, the gap between germline ends came to 8 bases. This CDR3 has 11 residues. Here the CDR3 reads CASSLDTALHF. The DNA for the CDR3 is TGTGCCAGCAGCTTAGACACCGCACTCCACTTT.

This clone appeared a few times. The chain is built from TRBV6-5 and TRBJ1-2; D call uncertain. The CDR3 is 13 amino acids. CDR1 and CDR2 (germline): MNHEY, SVGAGI. Trimming left V 4 bases short and J 4 bases short, with 10 bases between. CDR3 in DNA: TGTGCCAGCAGTTTGAGCCACGGCTATGGCTACACCTTC. Translated, it gives CASSLSHGYGYTF.

The chain carries TRBV9 and TRBJ2-5, with 10 bases lining up with TRBD2. V trimming: 1 base; J trimming: 2 bases; junction bases outside the gene matches: 8. Germline-derived CDR1 and CDR2 are SGDLS and YYNGEE. This CDR3 region has 17 residues. CDR3 protein: CASSVSSGGLGQETQYF. CDR3 sequence (DNA): TGTGCCAGCAGCGTATCTAGCGGGGGATTGGGTCAAGAGACCCAGTACTTC.

DNA of the CDR3: TGCAGCGCGGGAGGGACAGAGGTCTATGGCTACACCTTC. Its protein is CSAGGTEVYGYTF. The rearrangement uses TRBV29-1 and TRBJ1-2, with TRBD1 matching 7 bases. J was trimmed by 4 bases and V by 7 bases; bases with no gene match: 9. Germline CDR1 SQVTM, CDR2 ANQGSEA. The CDR3 is 13 amino acids.

The J gene is TRBJ1-2, the V gene TRBV5-4, with 8 bases identical to TRBD1. V shed 5 bases and J 5 bases; nucleotides not matched to a gene: 8. The CDR3 is 14 amino acids. CDR1 is SGHNT, CDR2 YYREEE, per germline (reference sequence). In nucleotides, the CDR3 is TGTGCCAGCAGAGGACAGGGATTCGGATATGGCTACACCTTC. It codes for CASRGQGFGYGYTF.

The chain's CDR3 is CASRKDRAWNQPQHF. CDR3 bases: TGTGCCAGCAGAAAGGACAGGGCTTGGAATCAGCCCCAGCATTTT. The chain links TRBV28 to TRBJ1-5, with 8 bases aligning to TRBD1. Trimming removed 6 bases from V and 4 bases from J; junction bases left unmatched: 8. This CDR3 region has 15 residues. Germline V CDR1 and CDR2: MDHEN, SYDVKM. Variable domain in full (rest from reference TRBV28 and TRBJ1-5): DVKVTQSSRYLVKRTGEKVFLECVQDMDHENMFWYRQDPGLGLRLIYFSYDVKMKEKGDIPEGYSVSREKKERFSLILESASTNQTSMYLCASRKDRAWNQPQHFGDGTRLSIL.

The chain recombines TRBV5-4 with TRBJ1-3, with D possibly matching TRBD1 (6 bases). CDR1 and CDR2 from the germline V gene are SGHNT and YYREEE (reference sequence). The ends were cut back, 5 bases at V and 0 bases at J, with 15 bases in the middle. This CDR3 has 16 residues. CDR3 DNA sequence: TGTGCCAGCAGTACGGACAGTCTACTCTCTGGAAACACCATATATTTT. The encoded protein is CASSTDSLLSGNTIYF.

The rearrangement links TRBV19 to TRBJ1-2; D not resolved. Germline V gene sequence: CDR1 LNHDA, CDR2 SQIVND (reference sequence). Trimming removed 4 bases from V and 3 bases from J, with 9 bases in between. There are 13 residues in the CDR3. The CDR3 protein is CASSKLLDYGYTF. For the CDR3, the DNA is TGTGCCAGTAGTAAGCTCCTTGACTATGGCTACACCTTC.

This rearrangement joins TRBV19 to TRBJ2-1; a weak D match, TRBD2 (8 bases). The germline gives CDR1 LNHDA, CDR2 SQIVND (reference sequence). CDR3 size: 17 residues. Trimming took 5 bases from V and 2 from J, leaving 19 bases between them. CDR3 loop: CASSPRGSGGTYNEQFF. DNA for the CDR3: TGTGCCAGTAGTCCCAGGGGGAGCGGGGGAACCTACAATGAGCAGTTCTTC.

The chain couples TRBV7-2 to TRBJ1-1; D is unclear. Germline assignment: CDR1 SGHTA and CDR2 FQGNSA. V lost 0 bases, J lost 1 base, and 3 bases lay in between. CDR3 size: 13 residues. CDR3 protein: CASSLAANTEAFF. In nucleotides, the CDR3 is TGTGCCAGCAGCTTAGCAGCGAACACTGAAGCTTTCTTT. The full variable domain, its missing parts supplied by reference TRBV7-2 and TRBJ1-1, is GAGVSQSPSNKVTEKGKDVELRCDPISGHTALYWYRQSLGQGLEFLIYFQGNSAPDKSGLPSDRFSAERTGGSVSTLTIQRTQQEDSAVYLCASSLAANTEAFFGQGTRLTVV.

This chain joins TRBV13 and TRBJ2-7, with TRBD2 identical over 16 bases. The germline V gene has CDR1 PRHDT and CDR2 FYEKMQ (reference sequence). Trimming at V came to 5 bases and at J to 3 bases, leaving 7 bases not matched to a gene. The CDR3 is 17 amino acids. CDR3 nucleotide sequence: TGTGCCAGCAGCCCCGGGACTAGCGGGGGGGCTCTCTACGAGCAGTACTTC. Encoded protein: CASSPGTSGGALYEQYF. The entire variable domain, with the rest obtained from reference TRBV13 and TRBJ2-7, is as follows: AAGVIQSPRHLIKEKRETATLKCYPIPRHDTVYWYQQGPGQDPQFLISFYEKMQSDKGSIPDRFSAQQFSDYHSELNMSSLELGDSALYFCASSPGTSGGALYEQYFGPGTRLTVT.

The chain uses TRBV5-4 and TRBJ2-3; 8 positions agree with TRBD2. Per the germline V gene, CDR1 is SGHNT and CDR2 is YYREEE (reference sequence). V lost 0 bases to trimming and J lost 6 bases; unmatched junction nucleotides: 12. The CDR3 loop spans 17 amino acids. For the CDR3, the DNA is TGTGCCAGCAGCTTGGAGTCGTTACGGGGGGGCTGGGATACGCAGTATTTT. The encoded protein is CASSLESLRGGWDTQYF.

The rearrangement uses TRBV11-3 and TRBJ2-5; D may be TRBD2 (5 bases). The ends were cut back, 0 bases at V and 7 bases at J, with 6 bases in the middle. Germline V gene lookup returns CDR1 SGHNT and CDR2 YENEEA. The CDR3 totals 12 residues. In DNA, the CDR3 is TGTGCCAGCAGCTTAGATCGGGGGACCCAGTACTTC. It codes for CASSLDRGTQYF.

The V and J genes are TRBV5-5 and TRBJ2-3; perhaps TRBD1 as D (5 bases). V was trimmed by 0 bases and J by 4 bases, leaving 15 bases between them. The germline gives CDR1 SGHKS, CDR2 YYEKEE (reference sequence). This CDR3 comprises 16 residues. The CDR3 region has the DNA TGTGCCAGCAGCTTGGCCCGGCAGGGTTTGGCAGATACGCAGTATTTT. Translating it yields CASSLARQGLADTQYF.

The table lists this clone with a few counts. The genes are TRBV14 and TRBJ1-1; 8 positions match TRBD1. Germline CDR1 reads SGHDN; CDR2 reads FVKESK. The CDR3 length is 13 residues. J gave up 7 bases and V 1 base, and 2 bases lay outside the gene matches. The CDR3 spells CASSQAGGNEAFF. In DNA, the CDR3 is TGTGCCAGCAGCCAAGCAGGGGGCAATGAAGCTTTCTTT.

CDR3: CASSDPASTGELFF. CDR3 bases: TGTGCCAGCAGTGACCCAGCGAGCACCGGGGAGCTGTTTTTT. V gene TRBV2 combines with J gene TRBJ2-2; D is undetermined. The V gene lost 3 bases and the J gene lost 4 bases, with 9 bases spanning the gap. The germline CDR1 and CDR2 sequences are SNHLY and FYNNEI. CDR3 size: 14 residues. Based on the CDR3 plus reference TRBV2 and TRBJ2-2, the full variable domain is EPEVTQTPSHQVTQMGQEVILRCVPISNHLYFYWYRQILGQKVEFLVSFYNNEISEKSEIFDDQFSVERPDGSNFTLKIRSTKLEDSAMYFCASSDPASTGELFFGEGSRLTVL.